What follows describes a single TCR beta chain. This record belongs to a study of blood T cell repertoires in COVID-19. As for the study in general: Spain, Italy and the United States supplied samples that represented acute and convalescent COVID-19. Sources were T cells, B-cell-depleted T cells, or PBMCs; the material itself was cDNA or gDNA.

As processed by the authors: Estimated nucleated cell counts came from reference gene primer amplification. Profiling relied on immunoSEQ multiplex PCR, and the TCRdb table lists in-frame clones only, not all of them. That table furnishes V, J and clone size, whereas the DNA furnished D and trimming. This table has approximately 210,000 clones, approximately 84% appearing once. Germline V gives CDR1 SGHTA, CDR2 FQGNSA. The V and J ends lost 1 base and 5 bases respectively, with 8 bases between them. The CDR3 extends over 14 amino acids. This receptor was identified in a woman in her sixties or seventies with active or convalescent COVID-19. Source material: peripheral blood. The chain combines TRBV7-2 with TRBJ2-2, with D tentatively TRBD2 (6 bases). The CDR3 bases are TGTGCCAGCAGCTTAGACGCGGGGACCGGGGAGCTGTTTTTT. It encodes CASSLDAGTGELFF. Supplemented by reference TRBV7-2 and TRBJ2-2, the full variable domain reads GAGVSQSPSNKVTEKGKDVELRCDPISGHTALYWYRQSLGQGLEFLIYFQGNSAPDKSGLPSDRFSAERTGGSVSTLTIQRTQQEDSAVYLCASSLDAGTGELFFGEGSRLTVL.